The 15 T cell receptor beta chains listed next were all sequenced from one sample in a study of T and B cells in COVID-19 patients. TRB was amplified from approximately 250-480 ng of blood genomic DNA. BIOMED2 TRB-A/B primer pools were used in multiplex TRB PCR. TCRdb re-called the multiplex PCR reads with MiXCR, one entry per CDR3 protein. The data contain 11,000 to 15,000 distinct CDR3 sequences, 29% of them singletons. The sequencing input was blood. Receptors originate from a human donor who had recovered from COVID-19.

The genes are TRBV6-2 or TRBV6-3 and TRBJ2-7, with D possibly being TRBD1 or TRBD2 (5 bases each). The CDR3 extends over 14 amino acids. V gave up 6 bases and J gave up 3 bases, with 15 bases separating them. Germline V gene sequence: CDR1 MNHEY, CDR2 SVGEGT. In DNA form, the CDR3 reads TGTGCCAGCAGGTCCGGGACCGCTTTCTACGAGCAGTACTTC. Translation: CASRSGTAFYEQYF.

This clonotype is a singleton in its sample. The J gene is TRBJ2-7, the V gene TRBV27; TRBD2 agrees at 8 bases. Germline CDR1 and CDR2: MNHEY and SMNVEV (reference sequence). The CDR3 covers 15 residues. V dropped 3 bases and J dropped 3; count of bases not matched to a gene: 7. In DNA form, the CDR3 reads TGTGCCAGCAGTTTTAGCGGGAACCCTGGCTACGAGCAGTACTTC. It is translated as CASSFSGNPGYEQYF.

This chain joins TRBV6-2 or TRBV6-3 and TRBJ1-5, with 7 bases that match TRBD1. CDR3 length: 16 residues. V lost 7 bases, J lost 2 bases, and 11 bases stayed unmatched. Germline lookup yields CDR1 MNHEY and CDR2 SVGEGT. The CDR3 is CASTDPQGDGNQPQHF. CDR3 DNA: TGTGCCAGCACCGATCCGCAGGGGGATGGCAATCAGCCCCAGCATTTT.

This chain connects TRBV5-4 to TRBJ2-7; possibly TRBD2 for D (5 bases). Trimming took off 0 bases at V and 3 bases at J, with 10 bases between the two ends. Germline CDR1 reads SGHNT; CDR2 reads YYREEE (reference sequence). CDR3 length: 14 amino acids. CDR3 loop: CASSLGGSNYEQYF. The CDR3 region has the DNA TGTGCCAGCAGCTTGGGCGGGTCGAACTACGAGCAGTACTTC.

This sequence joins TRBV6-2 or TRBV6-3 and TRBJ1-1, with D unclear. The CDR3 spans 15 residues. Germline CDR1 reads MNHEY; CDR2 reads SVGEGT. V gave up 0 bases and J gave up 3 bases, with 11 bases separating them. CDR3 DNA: TGTGCCAGCAGTTACTCACCGGGGATGGACACTGAAGCTTTCTTT. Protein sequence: CASSYSPGMDTEAFF.

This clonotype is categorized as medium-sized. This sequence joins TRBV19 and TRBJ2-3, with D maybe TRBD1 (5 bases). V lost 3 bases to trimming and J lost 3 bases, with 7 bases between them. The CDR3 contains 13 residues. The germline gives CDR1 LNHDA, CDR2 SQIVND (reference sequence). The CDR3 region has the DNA TGTGCCAGTAGTATCCAGGGAACAGATACGCAGTATTTT. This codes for CASSIQGTDTQYF.

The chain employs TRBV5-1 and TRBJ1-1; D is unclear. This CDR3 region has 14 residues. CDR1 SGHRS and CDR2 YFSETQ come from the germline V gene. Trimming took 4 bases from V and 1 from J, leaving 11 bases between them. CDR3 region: CASSVGPKNTEAFF. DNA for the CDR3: TGCGCCAGCAGCGTAGGACCTAAGAACACTGAAGCTTTCTTT.

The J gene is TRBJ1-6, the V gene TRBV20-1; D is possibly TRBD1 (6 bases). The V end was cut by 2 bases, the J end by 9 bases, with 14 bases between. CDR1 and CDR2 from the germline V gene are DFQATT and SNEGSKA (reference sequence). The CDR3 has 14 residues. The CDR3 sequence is CSARISGQGSPLHF. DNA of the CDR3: TGCAGTGCTAGAATCTCGGGACAAGGTTCACCCCTCCACTTT.

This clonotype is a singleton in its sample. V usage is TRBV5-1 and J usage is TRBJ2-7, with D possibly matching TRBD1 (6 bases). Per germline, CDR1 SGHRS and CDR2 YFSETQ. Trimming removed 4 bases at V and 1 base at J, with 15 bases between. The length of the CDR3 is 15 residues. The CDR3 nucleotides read TGCGCCAGCAGCCCTCAACAAGGGACATCCTACGAGCAGTACTTC. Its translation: CASSPQQGTSYEQYF.

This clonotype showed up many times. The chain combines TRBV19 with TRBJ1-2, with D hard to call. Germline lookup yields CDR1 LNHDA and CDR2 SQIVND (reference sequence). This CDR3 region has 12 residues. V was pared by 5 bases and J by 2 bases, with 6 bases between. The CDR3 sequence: CASSRLNYGYTF. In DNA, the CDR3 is TGTGCCAGTAGTCGTTTAAACTATGGCTACACCTTC.

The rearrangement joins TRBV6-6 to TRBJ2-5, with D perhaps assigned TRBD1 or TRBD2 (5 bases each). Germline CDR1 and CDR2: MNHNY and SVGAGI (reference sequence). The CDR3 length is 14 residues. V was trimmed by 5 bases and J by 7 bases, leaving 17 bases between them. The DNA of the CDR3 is TGTGCCAGCAGTCTCCGGGACGGCGAGGGGACCCAGTACTTC. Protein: CASSLRDGEGTQYF.

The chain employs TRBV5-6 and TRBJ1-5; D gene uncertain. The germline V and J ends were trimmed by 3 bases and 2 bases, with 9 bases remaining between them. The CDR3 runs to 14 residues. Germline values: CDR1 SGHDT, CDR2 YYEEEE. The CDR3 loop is CASSSEGGNQPQHF. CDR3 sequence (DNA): TGTGCCAGCAGCTCAGAGGGTGGCAATCAGCCCCAGCATTTT.

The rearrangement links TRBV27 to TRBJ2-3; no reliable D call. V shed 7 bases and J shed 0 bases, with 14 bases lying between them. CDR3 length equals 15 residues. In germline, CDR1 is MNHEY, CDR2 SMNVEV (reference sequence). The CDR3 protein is CASTRVFSSTDTQYF. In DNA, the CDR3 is TGTGCCAGCACCCGGGTTTTTTCTAGCACAGATACGCAGTATTTT.

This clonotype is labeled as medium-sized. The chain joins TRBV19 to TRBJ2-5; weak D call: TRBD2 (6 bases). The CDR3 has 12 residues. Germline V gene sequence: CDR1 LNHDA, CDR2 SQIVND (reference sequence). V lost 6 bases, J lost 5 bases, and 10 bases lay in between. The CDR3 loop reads CASRLAGETQYF. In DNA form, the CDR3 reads TGTGCCAGTAGACTAGCTGGCGAGACCCAGTACTTC.

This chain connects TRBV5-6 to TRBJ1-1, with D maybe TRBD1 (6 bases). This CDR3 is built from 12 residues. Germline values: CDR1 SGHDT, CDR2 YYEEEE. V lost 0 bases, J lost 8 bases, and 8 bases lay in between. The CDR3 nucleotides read TGTGCCAGCAGCTTGGTGCAGGGGGAAGCTTTCTTT. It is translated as CASSLVQGEAFF.